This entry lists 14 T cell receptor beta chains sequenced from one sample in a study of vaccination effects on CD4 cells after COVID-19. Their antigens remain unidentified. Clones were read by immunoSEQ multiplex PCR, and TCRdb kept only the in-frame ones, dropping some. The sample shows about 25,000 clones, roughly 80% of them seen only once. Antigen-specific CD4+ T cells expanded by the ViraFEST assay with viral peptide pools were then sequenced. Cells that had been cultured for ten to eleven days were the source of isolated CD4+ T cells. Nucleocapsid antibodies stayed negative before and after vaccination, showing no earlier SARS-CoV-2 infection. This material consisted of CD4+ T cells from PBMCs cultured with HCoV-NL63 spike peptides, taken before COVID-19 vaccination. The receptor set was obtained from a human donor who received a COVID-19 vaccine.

The DNA for the CDR3 is TGTGCCAGCGGTAGAGGGGGATGGCAAGAGACCCAGTACTTC. Amino acid sequence: CASGRGGWQETQYF. V gene TRBV5-4 combines with J gene TRBJ2-5; tentative D call: TRBD1 (6 bases). V dropped 7 bases and J dropped 2 bases, with 15 bases sitting between them. CDR1 is SGHNT, CDR2 YYREEE, per germline (reference sequence). The CDR3 is 14 residues long.

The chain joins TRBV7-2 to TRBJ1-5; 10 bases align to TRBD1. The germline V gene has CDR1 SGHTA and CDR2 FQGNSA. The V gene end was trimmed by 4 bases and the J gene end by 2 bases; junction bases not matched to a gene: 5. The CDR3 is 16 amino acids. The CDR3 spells CASSSKDRGGNQPQHF. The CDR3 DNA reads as TGTGCCAGCAGCTCCAAGGACAGGGGGGGCAATCAGCCCCAGCATTTT.

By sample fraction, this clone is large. In DNA form, the CDR3 reads TGTGCCAGCAGCTTATCGGCCCCAGGGGAGCAGTTCTTC. It is translated as CASSLSAPGEQFF. This chain joins TRBV7-9 and TRBJ2-1; TRBD1 might be the D (5 bases). The CDR3 contains 13 residues. Germline V gene sequence: CDR1 SEHNR, CDR2 FQNEAQ (reference sequence). Trimming took 2 bases from V and 10 from J, leaving 12 bases between them. The complete variable domain, with remaining parts taken from reference TRBV7-9 and TRBJ2-1, reads DTGVSQNPRHKITKRGQNVTFRCDPISEHNRLYWYRQTLGQGPEFLTYFQNEAQLEKSRLLSDRFSAERPKGSFSTLEIQRTEQGDSAMYLCASSLSAPGEQFFGPGTRLTVL.

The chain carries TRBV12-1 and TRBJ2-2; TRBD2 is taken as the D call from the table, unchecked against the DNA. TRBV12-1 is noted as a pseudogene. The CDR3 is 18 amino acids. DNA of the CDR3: TGTGCCAGCAGCCTGGGACTAGCGGGAGGGCGGAGGACCGGGGAGCTGTTTTTT. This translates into CASSLGLAGGRRTGELFF.

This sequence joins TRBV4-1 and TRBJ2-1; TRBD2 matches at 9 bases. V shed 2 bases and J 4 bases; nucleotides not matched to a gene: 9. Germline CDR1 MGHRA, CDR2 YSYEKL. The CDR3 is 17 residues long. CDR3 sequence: CASSQYDSGGYYNEQFF. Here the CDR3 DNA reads TGCGCCAGCAGCCAATACGACAGCGGGGGGTATTACAATGAGCAGTTCTTC.

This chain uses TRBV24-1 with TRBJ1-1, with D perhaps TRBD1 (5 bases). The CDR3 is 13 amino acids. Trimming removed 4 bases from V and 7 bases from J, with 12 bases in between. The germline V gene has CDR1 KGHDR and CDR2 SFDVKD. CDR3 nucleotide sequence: TGTGCCACCAGTGAACCTCTGACAGATGAAGCTTTCTTT. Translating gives CATSEPLTDEAFF.

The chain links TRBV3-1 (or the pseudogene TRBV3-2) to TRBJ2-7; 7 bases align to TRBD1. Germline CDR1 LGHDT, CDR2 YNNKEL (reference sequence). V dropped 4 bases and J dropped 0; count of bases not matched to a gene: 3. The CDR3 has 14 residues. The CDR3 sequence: CASSLWDSSYEQYF. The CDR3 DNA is TGTGCCAGCAGCCTTTGGGACAGCTCCTACGAGCAGTACTTC.

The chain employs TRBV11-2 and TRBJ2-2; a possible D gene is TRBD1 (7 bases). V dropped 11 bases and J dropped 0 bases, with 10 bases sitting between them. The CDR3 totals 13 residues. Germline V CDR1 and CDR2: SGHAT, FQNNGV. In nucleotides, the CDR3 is TGTGCCGGGGGGACAGCGAACACCGGGGAGCTGTTTTTT. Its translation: CAGGTANTGELFF.

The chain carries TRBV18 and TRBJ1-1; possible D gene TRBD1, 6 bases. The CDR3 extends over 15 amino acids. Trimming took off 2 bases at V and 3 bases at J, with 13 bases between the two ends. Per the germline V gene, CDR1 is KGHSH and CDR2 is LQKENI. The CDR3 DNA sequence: TGTGCCAGCTCACCAGGTGACAGGAGGTACACTGAAGCTTTCTTT. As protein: CASSPGDRRYTEAFF.

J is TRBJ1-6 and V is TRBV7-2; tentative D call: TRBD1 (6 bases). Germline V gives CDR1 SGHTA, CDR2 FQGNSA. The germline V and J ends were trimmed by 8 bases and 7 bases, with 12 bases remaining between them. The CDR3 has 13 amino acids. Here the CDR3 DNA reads TGTGCCAGCTCGGGACAACCGAATTCACCCCTCCACTTT. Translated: CASSGQPNSPLHF.

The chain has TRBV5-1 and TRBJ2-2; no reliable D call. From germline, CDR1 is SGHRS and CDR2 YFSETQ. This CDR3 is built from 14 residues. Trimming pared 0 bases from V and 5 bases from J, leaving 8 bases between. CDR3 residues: CASSLAPATGELFF. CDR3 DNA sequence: TGCGCCAGCAGCTTGGCCCCTGCAACCGGGGAGCTGTTTTTT.

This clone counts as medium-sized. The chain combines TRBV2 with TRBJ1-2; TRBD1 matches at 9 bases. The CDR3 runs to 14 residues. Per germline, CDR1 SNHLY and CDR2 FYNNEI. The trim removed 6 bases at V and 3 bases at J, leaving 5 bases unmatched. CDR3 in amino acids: CASRADRGYYGYTF. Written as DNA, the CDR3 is TGTGCCAGCAGGGCCGACAGGGGGTACTATGGCTACACCTTC.

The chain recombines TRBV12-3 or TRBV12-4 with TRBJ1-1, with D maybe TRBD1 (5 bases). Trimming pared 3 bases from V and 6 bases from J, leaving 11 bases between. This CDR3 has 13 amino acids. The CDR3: CASSLGGLAEAFF. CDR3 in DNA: TGTGCCAGCAGTTTGGGGGGTCTGGCTGAAGCTTTCTTT.

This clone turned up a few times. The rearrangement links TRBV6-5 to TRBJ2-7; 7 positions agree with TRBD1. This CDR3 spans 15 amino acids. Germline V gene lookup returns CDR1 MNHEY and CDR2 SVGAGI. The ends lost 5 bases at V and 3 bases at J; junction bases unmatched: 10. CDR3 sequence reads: CASSRTNDRDYEQYF. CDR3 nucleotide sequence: TGTGCCAGCAGTCGAACCAACGACAGGGACTACGAGCAGTACTTC.